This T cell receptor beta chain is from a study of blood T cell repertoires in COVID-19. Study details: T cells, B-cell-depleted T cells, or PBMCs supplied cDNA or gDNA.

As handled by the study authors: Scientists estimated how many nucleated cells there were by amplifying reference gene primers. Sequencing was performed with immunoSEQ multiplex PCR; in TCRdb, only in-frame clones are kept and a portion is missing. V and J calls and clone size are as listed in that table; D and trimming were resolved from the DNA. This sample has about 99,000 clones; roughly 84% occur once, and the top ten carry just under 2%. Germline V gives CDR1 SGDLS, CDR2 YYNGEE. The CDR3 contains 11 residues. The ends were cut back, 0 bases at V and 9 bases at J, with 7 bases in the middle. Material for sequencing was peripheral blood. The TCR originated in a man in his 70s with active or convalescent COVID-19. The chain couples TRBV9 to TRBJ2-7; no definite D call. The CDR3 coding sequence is TGTGCCAGCAGCGTAGAACCCAGGCAGTACTTC. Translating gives CASSVEPRQYF.